These 30 T cell receptor beta chains came from one sample sequenced in a study of breast tumors, draining lymph nodes, adjacent tissues. The lymph nodes were axillary draining lymph nodes from breast cancer patients. From the multiplex PCR reads, TCRdb called clonotypes with MiXCR, one entry per CDR3 protein. The data show approximately 300,000 distinct CDR3 sequences, with around 31% seen just once and over 0.95% held by the top ten. The sequenced sample consisted of axillary lymph node tissue. These receptors originate from a female donor with breast cancer. Some clones in this sample may be carry-over from other donors' samples.

This clonotype was observed a few times. The chain uses TRBV6-1 and TRBJ1-4, with D perhaps matching TRBD1 (5 bases). V was shortened by 8 bases and J by 1 base, with 20 bases between the two germline ends. Germline V gives CDR1 MNHNS, CDR2 SASEGT. The CDR3 spans 17 residues. The chain's CDR3 is CASGPRDPRLTNEKLFF. CDR3 coding DNA: TGTGCCAGCGGCCCCCGGGACCCACGCCTAACTAATGAAAAACTGTTTTTT.

The sample holds many counts of this clonotype. The chain employs TRBV2 and TRBJ2-1; tentatively, D is TRBD2 (6 bases). V was pared by 11 bases and J by 2 bases, with 16 bases between. Per germline, CDR1 SNHLY and CDR2 FYNNEI. This CDR3 has 14 residues. Here the CDR3 reads CAGTASVAYNEQFF. The CDR3 region has the DNA TGTGCCGGAACTGCTAGCGTCGCCTACAATGAGCAGTTCTTC.

In its sample, this clonotype was seen many times. This chain uses TRBV24-1 with TRBJ2-1, with D hard to call. CDR3 length: 14 amino acids. V lost 5 bases and J lost 2, with 9 bases in between. Germline V gene lookup returns CDR1 KGHDR and CDR2 SFDVKD. Here the CDR3 DNA reads TGTGCCACCAGTGGAGCGCCCGCCTACAATGAGCAGTTCTTC. It codes for CATSGAPAYNEQFF.

This clonotype came up many times. V and J are TRBV6-6 and TRBJ2-1; D unclear. The CDR3 contains 16 residues. CDR1 MNHNY and CDR2 SVGAGI come from the germline V gene (reference sequence). V lost 5 bases and J lost 0, with 14 bases in between. The CDR3: CASSRQRPSSYNEQFF. For the CDR3, the DNA is TGTGCCAGCAGTCGCCAAAGACCGAGCTCCTACAATGAGCAGTTCTTC.

This clonotype was picked up many times. The chain has TRBV12-3 or TRBV12-4 and TRBJ2-1, with TRBD2 matching over 8 bases. The CDR3 covers 16 residues. The trim removed 1 base at V and 7 bases at J, leaving 9 bases unmatched. CDR3 coding DNA: TGTGCCAGCAGTTTAGAACTAGCGGATAGGGGGAATGAGCAGTTCTTC. This translates into CASSLELADRGNEQFF.

To note about this clonotype: A much larger clone sits a single nucleotide away, making a read error possible. V gene TRBV5-5 combines with J gene TRBJ1-5; the match to TRBD1 covers 7 bases. Germline lookup yields CDR1 SGHKS and CDR2 YYEKEE (reference sequence). V lost 9 bases and J lost 2; bases outside the gene matches: 20. The CDR3 extends over 18 amino acids. The CDR3 region has the DNA TGTGCCATACCGTCGATCTATCCGGGACAGTATGGCAATCAGCCCCAGCATTTT. Its translation is CAIPSIYPGQYGNQPQHF.

This clonotype was counted ten times or more. V is TRBV6-5 and J is TRBJ2-2, with TRBD2 matching 8 bases. Trimming took 6 bases from V and 4 from J; bases not matched to a gene: 7. Germline CDR1 MNHEY, CDR2 SVGAGI. CDR3 length equals 15 residues. The CDR3 nucleotides read TGTGCCAGCAGAGGTTATGCGGGAGGCACCGGGGAGCTGTTTTTT. Encoded protein: CASRGYAGGTGELFF.

This clonotype has at least ten counts. The chain combines TRBV20-1 with TRBJ2-3; D not certain. Germline loops: CDR1 DFQATT, CDR2 SNEGSKA (reference sequence). Trimming left V 4 bases short and J 1 base short, with 12 bases between. The CDR3 consists of 14 residues. The chain's CDR3 is CSATPLRGTDTQYF. In nucleotides, the CDR3 is TGCAGTGCTACACCCCTTAGGGGCACAGATACGCAGTATTTT.

The gene calls are TRBV12-3 or TRBV12-4 and TRBJ2-3; 8 bases map to TRBD1. This CDR3 is 15 amino acids long. The ends lost 7 bases at V and 8 bases at J; junction bases unmatched: 14. CDR3 nucleotide sequence: TGTGCCAGCACCCAACAGGGGGGTATTGGGGGTACGCAGTATTTT. Protein sequence: CASTQQGGIGGTQYF.

This clonotype was observed many times. V usage is TRBV19 and J usage is TRBJ2-1; D not resolved. With 4 bases removed from V and 4 bases from J, the gap between germline ends came to 5 bases. The V gene's germline CDR1 is LNHDA and CDR2 SQIVND (reference sequence). CDR3 length equals 12 residues. CDR3 protein: CASSTGYNEQFF. The CDR3, as DNA: TGTGCCAGTAGTACCGGATACAATGAGCAGTTCTTC.

This clonotype was observed at least ten times. The chain couples TRBV15 to TRBJ1-5, with 9 positions matching TRBD1. This CDR3 has 16 residues. Losses at the gene ends were 3 bases for V and 7 bases for J; bases not matched to a gene: 10. The V gene's germline CDR1 is LNHNV and CDR2 YYDKDF (reference sequence). DNA for the CDR3: TGTGCCACCAGCAGCCGGGACAGGGAATTCGGGCAGCCCCAGCATTTT. Protein sequence: CATSSRDREFGQPQHF.

This clonotype was picked up many times. The chain joins TRBV3-1 to TRBJ1-5; maybe TRBD1 (5 bases). Germline assignment: CDR1 LGHDT and CDR2 YNNKEL (reference sequence). V was cut by 0 bases and J by 6 bases, with 12 bases left in between. The CDR3 length is 15 residues. The CDR3 nucleotides read TGTGCCAGCAGCCAAGAATGGGGACCAAGTCAGCCCCAGCATTTT. It specifies CASSQEWGPSQPQHF. The full variable domain, in which reference TRBV3-1 and TRBJ1-5 provide the parts outside the CDR3, is DTAVSQTPKYLVTQMGNDKSIKCEQNLGHDTMYWYKQDSKKFLKIMFSYNNKELIINETVPNRFSPKSPDKAHLNLHINSLELGDSAVYFCASSQEWGPSQPQHFGDGTRLSIL.

The chain has TRBV7-9 and TRBJ1-2; possibly TRBD1 for D (6 bases). The germline CDR1 and CDR2 sequences are SEHNR and FQNEAQ (reference sequence). The CDR3 totals 13 residues. V shed 4 bases and J shed 4 bases, with 10 bases lying between them. The CDR3 DNA sequence: TGTGCCAGCAGCTCTGGGACACCCTATGGCTACACCTTC. Residues: CASSSGTPYGYTF.

This clonotype was found many times. The V gene is TRBV11-3, the J gene TRBJ2-7; 7 bases align to TRBD2. With V trimmed by 0 bases and J by 1 base, 3 bases remained unmatched. The CDR3 is made up of 15 amino acids. In germline, CDR1 is SGHNT, CDR2 YENEEA. For the CDR3, the DNA is TGTGCCAGCAGCTTAGACGGCGGGAGTTCCTACGAGCAGTACTTC. Translation: CASSLDGGSSYEQYF.

In this sample, this clonotype turned up many times. The chain joins TRBV7-9 to TRBJ2-2; no firm D call. The germline gives CDR1 SEHNR, CDR2 FQNEAQ (reference sequence). V was shortened by 5 bases and J by 5 bases, with 21 bases between the two germline ends. This CDR3 spans 17 amino acids. CDR3 nucleotide sequence: TGTGCCAGCAGCCGAACGGTTGTGCTCCGAGGAACCGGGGAGCTGTTTTTT. Its protein is CASSRTVVLRGTGELFF.

Of note for this clonotype: This may be a read error: a much more frequent sequence differs by one nucleotide. The V and J genes are TRBV11-2 and TRBJ1-6; D is unclear. V lost 5 bases, J lost 4 bases, and 15 bases lay in between. The CDR3 contains 16 residues. Looked up from germline, CDR1 is SGHAT and CDR2 is FQNNGV. The DNA of the CDR3 is TGTGCCAGCAGCCACCCCTCTCGGGCGTATAATTCACCCCTCCACTTT. Translation: CASSHPSRAYNSPLHF.

This clonotype came up many times. The V gene is TRBV5-1, the J gene TRBJ2-1, with D perhaps TRBD1 (6 bases). This CDR3 comprises 15 residues. V dropped 2 bases and J dropped 4 bases, with 13 bases sitting between them. CDR1 SGHRS and CDR2 YFSETQ come from the germline V gene. The CDR3 DNA is TGCGCCAGCAGCTTTAGGCCAGGGGCTTACAATGAGCAGTTCTTC. Its protein is CASSFRPGAYNEQFF.

There are many counts of this clonotype. The chain uses TRBV11-2 and TRBJ2-7; D remains ambiguous. The CDR3 consists of 14 residues. The V and J ends lost 0 bases and 6 bases respectively, with 12 bases between them. Germline loops: CDR1 SGHAT, CDR2 FQNNGV. The CDR3 coding sequence is TGTGCCAGCAGCTTAGAAATGAGATCGTCCGAGCAGTACTTC. Amino acid sequence: CASSLEMRSSEQYF.

This clonotype was counted at least ten times. This chain connects TRBV20-1 to TRBJ2-5; TRBD2 agrees at 10 bases. Unmatched junction bases numbered 8, after V lost 6 bases and J lost 1 base. CDR3 length: 15 amino acids. The germline V gene has CDR1 DFQATT and CDR2 SNEGSKA (reference sequence). The CDR3 reads CSAPGLAGVQETQYF. The CDR3 bases are TGCAGTGCCCCGGGGCTAGCGGGGGTCCAAGAGACCCAGTACTTC.

The gene calls are TRBV27 and TRBJ1-2, with D hard to call. This CDR3 has 15 amino acids. CDR1 and CDR2 from the germline V gene are MNHEY and SMNVEV (reference sequence). Trimming left V 1 base short and J 6 bases short, with 15 bases between. CDR3: CASSLFGGNINGYTF. The CDR3 region has the DNA TGTGCCAGCAGTTTATTCGGCGGCAATATCAATGGCTACACCTTC.

With respect to this clonotype: This may come from a read error, since a much larger clone is one base off. The chain employs TRBV6-1 and TRBJ2-7; D may be TRBD1 or TRBD2 (5 bases each). The CDR3 has 16 amino acids. Per germline, CDR1 MNHNS and CDR2 SASEGT. Trimming removed 5 bases at V and 3 bases at J, with 20 bases between. CDR3 region: CASSHYGSGPIYEQYF. CDR3 in DNA: TGTGCCAGCAGTCACTATGGCTCGGGACCGATCTACGAGCAGTACTTC.

There are a few counts of this clonotype. CDR3 region: CASSQEIIGVMNTGELFF. The CDR3 DNA reads as TGCGCCAGCAGCCAAGAAATAATAGGGGTGATGAACACCGGGGAGCTGTTTTTT. The rearrangement links TRBV4-1 to TRBJ2-2; a weak D match, TRBD1 (5 bases). Per germline, CDR1 MGHRA and CDR2 YSYEKL. The CDR3 extends over 18 amino acids. Trimming shortened V by 0 bases and J by 1 base, and 15 bases separated the two germline ends.

About this clonotype: At one boundary the junction diverges from the germline segment, which might be a read error. The chain couples TRBV19 to TRBJ1-1; tentative D call: TRBD1 (5 bases). The length of the CDR3 is 16 residues. Germline V lookup: CDR1 LNHDA, CDR2 SQIVND (reference sequence). The CDR3 sequence is CTSVTGAARPNTEAFF. In DNA form, the CDR3 reads TGCACCAGTGTAACAGGAGCCGCACGTCCGAACACTGAAGCTTTCTTT.

With respect to this clonotype: Possible read error: a much larger clone is one base away. The CDR3 sequence: CASSIDYPGVCGYTF. CDR3 nucleotide sequence: TGTGCCAGTAGTATAGATTATCCGGGGGTCTGTGGCTACACCTTC. This sequence joins TRBV19 and TRBJ1-2; possible D gene TRBD1, 5 bases. CDR3 size: 15 residues. The germline gives CDR1 LNHDA, CDR2 SQIVND (reference sequence). With 0 bases removed from V and 7 bases from J, the gap between germline ends came to 15 bases.

This clonotype was counted a few times. The chain carries TRBV5-6 and TRBJ2-5; weak D call: TRBD1 (6 bases). CDR1 and CDR2 (germline): SGHDT, YYEEEE. V lost 4 bases, J lost 0 bases, and 13 bases lay in between. This CDR3 contains 15 residues. The chain's CDR3 is CASSQDSSYQETQYF. CDR3 bases: TGTGCCAGCAGCCAGGACAGCTCGTACCAAGAGACCCAGTACTTC.

This clonotype showed up just a few times. This rearrangement joins TRBV29-1 to TRBJ1-1; the D gene is possibly TRBD1 (5 bases). There are 12 residues in the CDR3. The germline V gene has CDR1 SQVTM and CDR2 ANQGSEA. The V and J ends lost 4 bases and 5 bases respectively, with 11 bases between them. The CDR3 DNA is TGCAGCGTTGCAGGGTTTGGGACTGAAGCTTTCTTT. Translation: CSVAGFGTEAFF.

This clonotype was observed many times. The chain is built from TRBV20-1 and TRBJ2-7, with a tentative D call TRBD1 (6 bases). The germline V gene encodes CDR1 DFQATT and CDR2 SNEGSKA (reference sequence). CDR3 length: 15 amino acids. Between the trimmed V and J ends, which lost 5 bases and 2 bases, there was a span of 19 bases. CDR3 bases: TGCAGTGCTCTTCCCCGACGGGACACACCCTACGAGCAGTACTTC. Translation: CSALPRRDTPYEQYF.

This clonotype was found many times. The rearrangement links TRBV7-3 to TRBJ2-1; TRBD2 agrees at 10 bases. Germline CDR1 SGHTA, CDR2 FQGTGA. V dropped 2 bases and J dropped 8; count of bases not matched to a gene: 12. The CDR3 consists of 17 residues. CDR3 sequence (DNA): TGTGCCAGCAGCTTAGGCGTTGGGGCTAGCGGGAGTGATGAGCAGTTCTTC. Translated: CASSLGVGASGSDEQFF.

The chain links TRBV20-1 to TRBJ1-2; D gene uncertain. This CDR3 has 13 residues. V was pared by 6 bases and J by 4 bases, with 15 bases between. Germline V gene lookup returns CDR1 DFQATT and CDR2 SNEGSKA (reference sequence). CDR3 residues: CSATSGRIYGYTF. The DNA for the CDR3 is TGCAGTGCCACCAGTGGGCGGATCTATGGCTACACCTTC.

This clonotype was counted between two and nine times. This clone may be a read error of a much larger clone one base away. The CDR3 end shows no conserved phenylalanine or tryptophan, and so a read error is likely. V and J are TRBV5-1 and TRBJ2-7, with TRBD2 as a possible D gene (7 bases). Germline CDR1 SGHRS, CDR2 YFSETQ. Between the trimmed V and J ends, which lost 2 bases and 6 bases, there was a span of 21 bases. The CDR3 is 16 residues long. Written as DNA, the CDR3 is TGCGCCAGCAGCTTATCGGGGGGCAGCTCCCCACTCGAGCAGTACTCC. Translated, it gives CASSLSGGSSPLEQYS.